This T cell receptor (beta chain) emerged from a study of human T cells and chemical hapten exposure. Study-level findings and limits: Those TCRs sitting above 1 in 1000 frequency stayed the same with DPC sensitization.

As originally analysed: Samples contained a median of roughly 96,000 TCRs, with a range of about 20,000 to 750,000. MiXCR, run by TCRdb on the RACE reads, gives a single entry per CDR3 protein. TCRdb's processing, not the authors', yielded these V and J calls. The sample holds 100,000 or so distinct CDR3 sequences, about a tenth seen once. Ten or more counts support this clonotype. Its specificity is not known. Time point: patch test 2, 6 weeks after DPC sensitization. Treatment reported: therapeutic diphenylcyclopropenone sensitization with weekly scalp DPC. Germline assignment: CDR1 SGHRS and CDR2 YFSETQ. The CDR3 is 13 residues long. Trimming removed 4 bases from V and 5 bases from J, with 13 bases in between.

The sequence was collected from a woman aged 40 to 55 with alopecia areata. Some clones in this sample may be carry-over from other donors' samples. The sequencing here drew on whole blood, taken in connection with sensitization to the hapten diphenylcyclopropenone (DPC). The chain joins TRBV5-1 to TRBJ2-7; TRBD1 is a possible D gene (6 bases). The CDR3 loop reads CASSPQQGHEQYF. CDR3 DNA: TGCGCCAGCAGCCCGCAGCAGGGGCACGAGCAGTACTTC.